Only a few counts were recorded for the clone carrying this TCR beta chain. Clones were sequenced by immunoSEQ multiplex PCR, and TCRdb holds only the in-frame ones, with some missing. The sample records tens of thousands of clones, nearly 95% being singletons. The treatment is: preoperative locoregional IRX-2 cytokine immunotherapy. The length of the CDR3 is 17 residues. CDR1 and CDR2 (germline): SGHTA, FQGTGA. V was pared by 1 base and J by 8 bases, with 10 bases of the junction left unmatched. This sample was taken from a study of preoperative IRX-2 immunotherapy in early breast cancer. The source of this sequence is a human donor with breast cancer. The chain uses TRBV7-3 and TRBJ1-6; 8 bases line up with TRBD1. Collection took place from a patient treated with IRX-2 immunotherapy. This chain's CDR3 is CASSLNRQGTGDSPLHF. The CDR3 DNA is TGTGCCAGCAGCTTAAACAGACAGGGGACGGGTGATTCACCCCTCCACTTT.